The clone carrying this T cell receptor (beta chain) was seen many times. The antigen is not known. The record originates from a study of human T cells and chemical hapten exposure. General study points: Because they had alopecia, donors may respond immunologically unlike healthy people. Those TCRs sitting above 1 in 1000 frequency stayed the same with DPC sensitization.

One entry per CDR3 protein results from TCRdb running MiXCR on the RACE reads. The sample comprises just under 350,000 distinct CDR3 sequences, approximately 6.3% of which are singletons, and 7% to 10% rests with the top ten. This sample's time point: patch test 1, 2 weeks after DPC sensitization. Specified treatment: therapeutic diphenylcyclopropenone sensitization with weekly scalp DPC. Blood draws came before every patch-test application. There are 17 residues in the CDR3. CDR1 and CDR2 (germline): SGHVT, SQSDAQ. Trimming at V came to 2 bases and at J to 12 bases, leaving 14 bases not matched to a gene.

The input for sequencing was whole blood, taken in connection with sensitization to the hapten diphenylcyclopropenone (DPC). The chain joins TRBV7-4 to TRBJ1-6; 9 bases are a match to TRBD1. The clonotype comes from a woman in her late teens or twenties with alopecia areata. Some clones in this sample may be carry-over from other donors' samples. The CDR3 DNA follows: TGTGCCAGCAGCTTACGCCCCGGGGACAGGGACCCGTTACCCCTCCACTTT. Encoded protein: CASSLRPGDRDPLPLHF.